This T cell receptor (beta chain) was captured in a study of blood T cell repertoires in COVID-19. Only in-frame clones appear in the TCRdb table, and some are missing; sequencing was by immunoSEQ multiplex PCR. The sample consists of 35,000 to 50,000 clones, around 85% of them appearing once. The sample consisted of peripheral blood. This clonotype was sampled from a man in his fifties or sixties with acute or convalescent COVID-19.

CDR3 loop: CASSTPSGGDLRTDTQYF. The CDR3, as DNA: TGTGCCAGCAGCACTCCTAGCGGGGGGGACCTCCGCACAGATACGCAGTATTTT. This sequence joins TRBV7-2 and TRBJ2-3, with 12 bases aligning to TRBD2. CDR1 SGHTA and CDR2 FQGNSA come from the germline V gene. V was pared by 5 bases and J by 1 base, with 10 bases of the junction left unmatched. There are 18 residues in the CDR3.